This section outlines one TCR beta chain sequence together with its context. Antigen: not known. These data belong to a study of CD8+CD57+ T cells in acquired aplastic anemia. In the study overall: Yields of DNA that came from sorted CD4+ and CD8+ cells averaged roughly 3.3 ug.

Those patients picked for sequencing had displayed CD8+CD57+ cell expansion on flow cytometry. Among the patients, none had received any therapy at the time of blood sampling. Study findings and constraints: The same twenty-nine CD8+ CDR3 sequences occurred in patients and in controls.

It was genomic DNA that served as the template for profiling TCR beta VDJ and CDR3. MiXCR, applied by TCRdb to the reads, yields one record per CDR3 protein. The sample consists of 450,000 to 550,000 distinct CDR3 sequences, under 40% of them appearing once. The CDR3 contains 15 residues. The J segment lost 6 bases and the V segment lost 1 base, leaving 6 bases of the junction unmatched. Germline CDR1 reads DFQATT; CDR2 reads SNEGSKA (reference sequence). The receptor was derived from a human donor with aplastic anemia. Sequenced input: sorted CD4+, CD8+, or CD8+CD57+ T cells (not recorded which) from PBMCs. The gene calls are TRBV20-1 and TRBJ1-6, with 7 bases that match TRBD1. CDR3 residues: CSARVARQGNSPLHF. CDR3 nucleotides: TGCAGTGCTAGAGTGGCCAGACAGGGTAATTCACCCCTCCACTTT.